This passage covers 27 T cell receptor beta chains from one sample sequenced in a study of blood T cell repertoires in COVID-19 (dated by TCRdb to the early 2020s). The library was produced with the immunoSEQ multiplex PCR assay. TCRdb took this table from immuneACCESS and kept in-frame rearrangements with V and J called. Such tables lack part of the clones; where checked against another copy, unresolved V genes explain under half of the gap, and the rest is unexplained. The sample table lists around 280,000 clones, around 87% of them with a count of one. The top ten clonotypes cover 2.2% of the sample. Sequencing was carried out using peripheral blood. The receptors shown here come from a woman aged 50 to 60 who had recovered from COVID-19.

V is TRBV20-1 and J is TRBJ2-1; no firm D call. Germline lookup yields CDR1 DFQATT and CDR2 SNEGSKA (reference sequence). The CDR3 is 11 amino acids. V was cut by 3 bases and J by 5 bases, with 5 bases left in between. CDR3: CSASDNNEQFF. The CDR3 region has the DNA TGCAGTGCTAGTGATAACAATGAGCAGTTCTTC.

The genes are TRBV7-9 and TRBJ2-3; 8 positions agree with TRBD2. V lost 1 base to trimming and J lost 2 bases; unmatched junction nucleotides: 8. Germline V lookup: CDR1 SEHNR, CDR2 FQNEAQ (reference sequence). This CDR3 has 17 residues. The CDR3 nucleotides are TGTGCCAGCAGCTTAGGGGACGAGCGGGAGTACACAGATACGCAGTATTTT. Translated: CASSLGDEREYTDTQYF.

V and J are TRBV30 and TRBJ1-4; TRBD1 is a possible D gene (6 bases). Trimming pared 2 bases from V and 10 bases from J, leaving 14 bases between. Germline V gene sequence: CDR1 GTSNPN, CDR2 SVGIG (reference sequence). CDR3 length equals 13 residues. As DNA, the CDR3 is TGTGCCTGGAGTCTTCCGACAGGAAGAAAACTGTTTTTT. Residues: CAWSLPTGRKLFF.

The V gene is TRBV6-5, the J gene TRBJ2-7, with D tentatively TRBD2 (6 bases). The CDR3 loop spans 13 amino acids. Germline V gene sequence: CDR1 MNHEY, CDR2 SVGAGI. V was trimmed by 3 bases and J by 7 bases, leaving 13 bases between them. Written as DNA, the CDR3 is TGTGCCAGCAGTTATAGGGTTGGGGGGGAGCAGTACTTC. Protein product: CASSYRVGGEQYF.

The chain employs TRBV4-3 and TRBJ1-1; D not resolved. From germline, CDR1 is LGHNA and CDR2 YSLEER. The CDR3 covers 14 residues. Trimming removed 1 base from V and 3 bases from J, with 9 bases in between. The CDR3 spells CASSQGPLYTEAFF. CDR3 bases: TGCGCCAGCAGCCAAGGTCCCCTCTACACTGAAGCTTTCTTT.

The chain carries TRBV27 and TRBJ2-6; TRBD2 might be the D (6 bases). Germline lookup yields CDR1 MNHEY and CDR2 SMNVEV (reference sequence). Trimming removed 8 bases at V and 12 bases at J, with 14 bases between. This CDR3 contains 12 residues. In DNA form, the CDR3 reads TGTGCCAGCGCTGGGGGGTCGGGCGTCCTGACTTTC. It codes for CASAGGSGVLTF.

J is TRBJ2-5 and V is TRBV2; 10 nucleotides align to TRBD2. Germline V lookup: CDR1 SNHLY, CDR2 FYNNEI. V dropped 6 bases and J dropped 5; count of bases not matched to a gene: 12. The length of the CDR3 is 16 residues. The CDR3 DNA is TGTGCCAGCAGGATTGGACTAGCGGCCAGGCCTGAGACCCAGTACTTC. This sequence encodes CASRIGLAARPETQYF.

The chain carries TRBV6-6 and TRBJ2-7, with TRBD2 as a possible D gene (6 bases). Trimming shortened V by 6 bases and J by 4 bases, and 13 bases separated the two germline ends. This CDR3 is built from 13 residues. Germline V gene lookup returns CDR1 MNHNY and CDR2 SVGAGI (reference sequence). CDR3 amino acids: CASSFSGAYEQYF. DNA of the CDR3: TGTGCCAGCAGCTTCTCGGGAGCTTACGAGCAGTACTTC.

The chain links TRBV5-1 to TRBJ2-7; 10 nucleotides align to TRBD1. The CDR3 sequence is 16 residues long. Looked up from germline, CDR1 is SGHRS and CDR2 is YFSETQ. V shed 7 bases, J shed 0 bases, and the junction held 10 bases outside the gene matches. In nucleotides, the CDR3 is TGCGCCAGCGGAAAGACAGGGGGCGCGGGCTCCTACGAGCAGTACTTC. Encoded protein: CASGKTGGAGSYEQYF.

The rearrangement uses TRBV5-1 and TRBJ2-5, with D possibly TRBD2 on 7 matching bases. This CDR3 has 15 amino acids. The ends were cut back, 6 bases at V and 3 bases at J, with 18 bases in the middle. Germline V gene lookup returns CDR1 SGHRS and CDR2 YFSETQ. The CDR3 coding sequence is TGCGCCAGCACACGGGGGGCTAGCGGAGAAGAGACCCAGTACTTC. The encoded protein is CASTRGASGEETQYF.

DNA for the CDR3: TGTGCCAGCAGCCGGACAGCTTCTAACTATGGCTACACCTTC. Protein sequence: CASSRTASNYGYTF. The chain combines TRBV7-2 with TRBJ1-2; tentative D call: TRBD1 (6 bases). The CDR3 covers 14 residues. Trimming took off 5 bases at V and 0 bases at J, with 10 bases between the two ends. CDR1 and CDR2 (germline): SGHTA, FQGNSA.

J is TRBJ2-7 and V is TRBV13; weak D call: TRBD1 (5 bases). Germline values: CDR1 PRHDT, CDR2 FYEKMQ (reference sequence). This CDR3 has 13 amino acids. V lost 5 bases to trimming and J lost 4 bases, with 12 bases between them. The CDR3 nucleotides read TGTGCCAGCAGCGCCCGTAGGGGATACGAGCAGTACTTC. Its protein is CASSARRGYEQYF. The variable domain in full, completed from reference TRBV13 and TRBJ2-7, reads AAGVIQSPRHLIKEKRETATLKCYPIPRHDTVYWYQQGPGQDPQFLISFYEKMQSDKGSIPDRFSAQQFSDYHSELNMSSLELGDSALYFCASSARRGYEQYFGPGTRLTVT.

V gene TRBV19 combines with J gene TRBJ1-5; the match to TRBD1 covers 8 bases. The CDR3 length is 14 residues. Germline CDR1 LNHDA, CDR2 SQIVND (reference sequence). V was clipped by 6 bases and J by 7 bases; unmatched bases: 8. CDR3 amino acids: CASRVDRGGQPQHF. CDR3 DNA: TGTGCCAGTAGGGTCGACAGGGGAGGACAGCCCCAGCATTTT.

This clone has a single count. The chain carries TRBV30 and TRBJ1-2, with D maybe TRBD1 (5 bases). The CDR3 is 16 amino acids. V lost 4 bases and J lost 0, with 18 bases in between. Germline V gene data show CDR1 as GTSNPN and CDR2 as SVGIG (reference sequence). CDR3 nucleotide sequence: TGTGCCTGGACTATCTTTCAGGGTTTCCCTAACTATGGCTACACCTTC. It encodes CAWTIFQGFPNYGYTF. The full variable domain, rest sourced from reference TRBV30 and TRBJ1-2, is SQTIHQWPATLVQPVGSPLSLECTVEGTSNPNLYWYRQAAGRGLQLLFYSVGIGQISSEVPQNLSASRPQDRQFILSSKKLLLSDSGFYLCAWTIFQGFPNYGYTFGSGTRLTVV.

V usage is TRBV29-1 and J usage is TRBJ2-7, with TRBD1 identical over 8 bases. The CDR3 consists of 17 residues. Germline-derived CDR1 and CDR2 are SQVTM and ANQGSEA. V shed 0 bases and J 5 bases; nucleotides not matched to a gene: 15. CDR3 amino acids: CSVEDWGTQGARHEQYF. The CDR3, as DNA: TGCAGCGTTGAAGATTGGGGGACTCAGGGGGCGCGCCACGAGCAGTACTTC.

This clone was detected a few times. J is TRBJ2-7 and V is TRBV5-1; tentatively, D is TRBD2 (6 bases). This CDR3 spans 15 amino acids. Trimming removed 4 bases from V and 7 bases from J, with 21 bases in between. Germline values: CDR1 SGHRS, CDR2 YFSETQ. CDR3 in DNA: TGCGCCAGCAGCGACCGGATCACCGGCGCGGGAGAGCAGTACTTC. Translating gives CASSDRITGAGEQYF. Full variable domain (missing parts from reference TRBV5-1 and TRBJ2-7): KAGVTQTPRYLIKTRGQQVTLSCSPISGHRSVSWYQQTPGQGLQFLFEYFSETQRNKGNFPGRFSGRQFSNSRSEMNVSTLELGDSALYLCASSDRITGAGEQYFGPGTRLTVT.

The DNA of the CDR3 is TGTGCCAGCAGCTTATGGGCCGGACTAGCCAAAAACATTCAGTACTTC. This codes for CASSLWAGLAKNIQYF. V gene TRBV7-9 combines with J gene TRBJ2-4; the D gene is possibly TRBD2 (5 bases). Germline-derived CDR1 and CDR2 are SEHNR and FQNEAQ (reference sequence). With 2 bases removed from V and 0 bases from J, the gap between germline ends came to 11 bases. CDR3 length: 16 amino acids.

CDR3 protein: CASSLALARTDTQYF. Written as DNA, the CDR3 is TGCGCCAGCAGCCTCGCACTAGCGCGCACAGATACGCAGTATTTT. The chain recombines TRBV4-3 with TRBJ2-3; 7 nucleotides match TRBD2. Germline-derived CDR1 and CDR2 are LGHNA and YSLEER. The CDR3 has 15 residues. Germline trimming cut 4 bases from V and 1 base from J; bases unmatched to any gene: 5.

This chain uses TRBV5-4 with TRBJ2-6; D perhaps matches TRBD1 (6 bases). The length of the CDR3 is 16 residues. The V gene's germline CDR1 is SGHNT and CDR2 YYREEE (reference sequence). Trimming took 0 bases from V and 4 from J, leaving 11 bases between them. As DNA, the CDR3 is TGTGCCAGCAGCTTGGGAACAGGGTACGGGGCCAACGTCCTGACTTTC. Protein: CASSLGTGYGANVLTF.

The chain employs TRBV3-1 (or the pseudogene TRBV3-2) and TRBJ1-4, with 8 positions matching TRBD1. The CDR3 is made up of 18 amino acids. The V gene's germline CDR1 is LGHDT and CDR2 YNNKEL (reference sequence). J was trimmed by 6 bases and V by 6 bases; bases with no gene match: 18. This CDR3 is CASSELDPSDRDHEKLFF. The CDR3 region has the DNA TGTGCCAGCAGTGAACTCGATCCGTCGGACAGGGACCATGAAAAACTGTTTTTT.

V gene TRBV30 combines with J gene TRBJ1-1; maybe TRBD1 (6 bases). CDR1 and CDR2 from the germline V gene are GTSNPN and SVGIG (reference sequence). V gave up 7 bases and J gave up 5 bases, with 20 bases separating them. The CDR3 spans 14 residues. In DNA, the CDR3 is TGTGCCTTGCCTCGGGGGGGGCGGCCGACTGAAGCTTTCTTT. It translates to CALPRGGRPTEAFF.

This clone has more than one count but fewer than ten. The J gene is TRBJ2-7, the V gene TRBV10-3, with TRBD2 identical over 9 bases. This CDR3 region has 16 residues. Per the germline V gene, CDR1 is ENHRY and CDR2 is SYGVKD. Trimming at V came to 0 bases and at J to 3 bases, leaving 6 bases not matched to a gene. The CDR3 protein is CAISESLAGGLYEQYF. In nucleotides, the CDR3 is TGTGCCATCAGTGAGTCTCTCGCGGGGGGGCTCTACGAGCAGTACTTC.

V and J are TRBV7-2 and TRBJ1-6; D remains ambiguous. The V end was cut by 3 bases, the J end by 5 bases, with 8 bases between. CDR3 size: 14 residues. Germline assignment: CDR1 SGHTA and CDR2 FQGNSA. The CDR3, as DNA: TGTGCCAGCAGCTTTAGCGCCGATAATTCACCCCTCCACTTT. Translating it yields CASSFSADNSPLHF.

The chain is built from TRBV30 and TRBJ1-2; no definite D call. The V and J ends lost 0 bases and 6 bases respectively, with 11 bases between them. Germline values: CDR1 GTSNPN, CDR2 SVGIG (reference sequence). The CDR3 runs 13 residues. CDR3 sequence (DNA): TGTGCCTGGAGTGTACGAGGTTTTGATGGCTACACCTTC. Translation: CAWSVRGFDGYTF.

The CDR3 reads CASSLGAVDDGYTF. The CDR3 DNA sequence: TGCGCCAGCAGCTTGGGGGCAGTTGACGATGGCTACACCTTC. V gene TRBV5-1 combines with J gene TRBJ1-2; D gene uncertain. The CDR3 runs 14 residues. The germline V and J ends were trimmed by 0 bases and 6 bases, with 12 bases remaining between them. From germline, CDR1 is SGHRS and CDR2 YFSETQ.

The CDR3 nucleotides are TGTGCCAGTAGCCCCGGGGGAGGGTACGTCTATGGCTACACCTTC. The encoded protein is CASSPGGGYVYGYTF. The chain couples TRBV19 to TRBJ1-2, with D possibly matching TRBD1 (5 bases). Germline values: CDR1 LNHDA, CDR2 SQIVND (reference sequence). Trimming pared 6 bases from V and 4 bases from J, leaving 18 bases between. CDR3 length: 15 amino acids.

The chain combines TRBV28 with TRBJ2-7; unclear D gene. The CDR3 extends over 13 amino acids. Germline CDR1 and CDR2: MDHEN and SYDVKM. V was trimmed by 6 bases and J by 0 bases, leaving 9 bases between them. CDR3 sequence reads: CASRTPNSYEQYF. CDR3 DNA sequence: TGTGCCAGCAGGACACCAAACTCCTACGAGCAGTACTTC.